This is a list of T cell receptor beta chains from one sample in a study of graft-versus-host responses after intestinal transplantation. Measured with immunoSEQ multiplex PCR; TCRdb has only the in-frame clones, and not every one. Of tens of thousands of clones listed, around 95% are singletons. These receptors' targets are unknown. The sample here was unstimulated CD8+ T cells sorted from spleen or lymph node cells, taken before transplant. These receptors were collected from a human donor who was the organ donor for an intestinal transplant. The CDR3 runs from the conserved cysteine through the conserved F or W.

V gene	CDR3 protein
TRBV30	CAAEEIYEQYF
TRBV11-1	CASSFGQGGPYEQYF
TRBV7-2	CASSYGTATSYEQYF
TRBV5-6	CASRRNEGWDYGYTF
TRBV28	CASSRRVRMNTEAFF
TRBV5-8	CASSLRQTNYEQYF
TRBV15	CATSRDRTGWDTEAFF
TRBV25-1	CASSETTVSATNEKLFF
TRBV13	CASSSRQAYNQPQHF
TRBV4-3	CASSQDLGGHGYGYTF
TRBV29-1	CSVDDRGSHGYTF
TRBV6-1	CASSEDRGGYGYTF
TRBV27	CASSSWQTNEKLFF
TRBV4-3	CASSHGSGELFF
TRBV2	CASSDGTTVGYGYTF
TRBV7-9	CASSSEGVLSYEQYF
TRBV7-3	CASSLEGQTLGETQYF
TRBV2	CASSDFIKNTEAFF
TRBV5-6	CASSLAASYEQYF
TRBV7-9	CASSFSSSAGQITYEQYF
TRBV7-3	CASSATGGANEKLFF
TRBV6-5	CASSYGGGPNEQFF
TRBV7-9	CASSLGDRGAYEQYF
TRBV11-2	CASSSPGTGIWNTEAFF
TRBV7-8	CATTKGLIAQINSPLHF